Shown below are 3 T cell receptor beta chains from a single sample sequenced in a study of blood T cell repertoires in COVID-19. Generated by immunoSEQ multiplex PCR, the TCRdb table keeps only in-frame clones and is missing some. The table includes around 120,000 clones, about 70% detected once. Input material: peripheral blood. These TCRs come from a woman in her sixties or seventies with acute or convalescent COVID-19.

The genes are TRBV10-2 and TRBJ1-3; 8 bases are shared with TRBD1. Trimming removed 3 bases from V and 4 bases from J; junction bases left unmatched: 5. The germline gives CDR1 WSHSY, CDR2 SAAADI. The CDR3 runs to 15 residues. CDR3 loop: CASSDWTGSGNTIYF. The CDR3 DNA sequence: TGCGCCAGCAGTGACTGGACAGGGTCAGGAAACACCATATATTTT.

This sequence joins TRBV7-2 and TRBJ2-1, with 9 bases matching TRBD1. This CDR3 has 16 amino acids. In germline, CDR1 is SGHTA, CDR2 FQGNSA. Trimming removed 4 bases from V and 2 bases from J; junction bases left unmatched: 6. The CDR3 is CASSSTGGVPYNEQFF. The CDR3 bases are TGTGCCAGCAGCTCTACAGGGGGCGTCCCCTACAATGAGCAGTTCTTC.

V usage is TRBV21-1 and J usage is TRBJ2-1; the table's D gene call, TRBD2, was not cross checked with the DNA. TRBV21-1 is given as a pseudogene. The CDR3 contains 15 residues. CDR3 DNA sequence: TGTGCCAGCAGCAAAGACAAGCGGGGCAACAATGAGCAGTTCTTC. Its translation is CASSKDKRGNNEQFF.